This T cell receptor (beta chain) was profiled in a study of blood T cell repertoires in COVID-19 (dated by TCRdb to about 2020). Notes on the research overall: The collaborator samples originated in the United States, Italy and Spain and spanned the acute and convalescent phases of COVID-19. The sample metadata nearly always contained a de-identified subject ID, COVID-19 status, age in years and sex. The dataset comprised deeply sampled blood TCRbeta repertoires from subjects exposed to, actively infected with, or recovered from COVID-19. The material from the prospective study consisted of cDNA or gDNA derived from T cells, B-cell-depleted T cells, or PBMCs. The samples were drawn from the first 160 participants of the ongoing ImmuneRACE study and from 950 to 1,500 subjects provided by 6 global collaborators. Where available, HLA class I and class II types were obtained from metadata supplied by the sample provider rather than from assay-based typing. A freely available public database, intended as a resource for researchers studying the immune response to SARS-CoV-2, is where the repertoires were released. The research as a whole found: The quantity of clinical and demographic metadata differed by source and by participant and was supplied without curation.

Samples from volunteer blood donors who had recovered from COVID-19 were contributed by a second Seattle source. The collaborating institutions used their own protocols to collect whole blood in K2EDTA tubes. For TCRbeta analysis, collaborators shipped samples in one of three forms: frozen whole blood, isolated PBMCs, or DNA extracted from either of those sample types. The CDR1 and CDR2 encoded by the germline V gene are MGHDK and SYGVNS. Trimming removed 4 bases from V and 10 bases from J; the gene matches leave 8 bases unexplained. There are 15 amino acids in the CDR3, from cysteine to phenylalanine inclusive. The retained sequence is limited to the CDR3, 45 bases, with the frame set at the first base. Comments on this clone: This receptor's antigen is unknown. No per-base quality is available; no much larger clone lies one base away.

TCRbeta CDR3 regions were amplified from genomic DNA by means of the immunoSEQ Assay, a bias-controlled multiplex PCR. In the original analysis: Within the assay, amplification of reference gene primers was used to estimate how many nucleated cells each sample contained. Sequence reads were collapsed and filtered to measure the absolute abundance of every unique TCRbeta CDR3 rearrangement. For each sample, productive Simpson clonality was calculated by taking the square root of Simpson's diversity index across productive rearrangements. In its TCRdb copy, this immuneACCESS table keeps in-frame sequences only and misses some clones. Where compared with another copy, unresolved V genes explain less than half of these, and the others have no known cause. The D gene and trimming were derived from the DNA, and the V and J assignments and clone size from that table. This sample comprises a few hundred thousand clones, 88% of them detected only once. The ten largest clones take up approximately 4% of the sample.

Sequencing was carried out using peripheral blood. The rearrangement combines TRBV25-1 with TRBJ1-4; TRBD1 agrees with 11 junctional bases. This receptor was taken from a man aged 60-69 years who had recovered from COVID-19. CDR3 region: CASSGAGTGGGKLFF. Read as DNA, the sequence is TGTGCCAGCAGTGGTGCCGGGACAGGGGGTGGAAAACTGTTTTTT.